Below are 15 T cell receptor beta chains sequenced from a single sample in a study of blood T cell repertoires in COVID-19. Libraries were prepared by immunoSEQ multiplex PCR; TCRdb keeps only in-frame clonotypes and omits some of them. This sample carries approximately 470,000 clones, about nine tenths of them seen once, and the ten largest clones take around 0.7%. Sequenced material: PBMCs or T cells enriched from blood (not recorded which). These TCRs come from a woman in her late teens or twenties who had recovered from COVID-19.

This sequence joins TRBV19 and TRBJ1-4, with D maybe TRBD1 (6 bases). Trimming left V 5 bases short and J 8 bases short, with 15 bases between. CDR1 is LNHDA, CDR2 SQIVND, per germline (reference sequence). This CDR3 contains 14 residues. CDR3 sequence: CASSPSGAREKLFF. The CDR3, as DNA: TGTGCCAGTAGTCCCTCAGGGGCTCGGGAAAAACTGTTTTTT.

The V call is TRBV5-1, the J call TRBJ2-2; a weak D match, TRBD2 (7 bases). V dropped 7 bases and J dropped 0 bases, with 10 bases sitting between them. The CDR3 is made up of 14 amino acids. CDR1 and CDR2 (germline): SGHRS, YFSETQ. CDR3 bases: TGCGCCAGCCTCGGGGGGCCGAACACCGGGGAGCTGTTTTTT. Protein: CASLGGPNTGELFF.

The gene calls are TRBV3-1 (or the pseudogene TRBV3-2) and TRBJ1-1; 8 bases are shared with TRBD1. V lost 2 bases to trimming and J lost 6 bases; unmatched junction nucleotides: 11. This CDR3 spans 16 amino acids. CDR1 is LGHDT and CDR2 is YNNKEL in the germline V gene (reference sequence). CDR3 nucleotides: TGTGCCAGCAGCCAATATCACCCGTCAGGGGGCGCTGAAGCTTTCTTT. The encoded protein is CASSQYHPSGGAEAFF.

In DNA form, the CDR3 reads TGTGCCAGCAGCTTCGGGGTGACTGAAAAACTGTTTTTT. This gives the protein CASSFGVTEKLFF. This chain connects TRBV11-3 to TRBJ1-4; no clear D gene. V was shortened by 3 bases and J by 7 bases, with 9 bases between the two germline ends. Germline-derived CDR1 and CDR2 are SGHNT and YENEEA. CDR3 length: 13 amino acids.

The chain has TRBV20-1 and TRBJ1-4; 8 bases fit TRBD1. CDR3 length equals 12 residues. Germline V gene sequence: CDR1 DFQATT, CDR2 SNEGSKA (reference sequence). Losses at the gene ends were 3 bases for V and 7 bases for J; bases not matched to a gene: 1. The CDR3 DNA sequence: TGCAGTGCTAGTACAGGGGGTGAAAAACTGTTTTTT. This encodes CSASTGGEKLFF.

The chain is built from TRBV10-3 and TRBJ1-1; D gene ambiguous. V was trimmed by 7 bases and J by 1 base, leaving 10 bases between them. CDR3 length: 13 amino acids. Looked up from germline, CDR1 is ENHRY and CDR2 is SYGVKD. The CDR3 sequence is CAITGGRNTEAFF. CDR3 bases: TGTGCCATCACGGGAGGCAGGAACACTGAAGCTTTCTTT.

The chain employs TRBV12-5 and TRBJ1-1; the match to TRBD1 covers 7 bases. Germline values: CDR1 LGHNT, CDR2 FRNRAP. The V segment lost 4 bases and the J segment 4 bases; nucleotides outside the gene matches: 12. This CDR3 is built from 16 residues. CDR3 sequence (DNA): TGTGCTAGTGGTTCCAGGGGGTTGATCTTAGGCACTGAAGCTTTCTTT. The encoded protein is CASGSRGLILGTEAFF.

The chain recombines TRBV5-4 with TRBJ2-5; 8 bases match TRBD2. The CDR3 contains 16 residues. V lost 2 bases and J lost 3; bases outside the gene matches: 9. Germline V CDR1 and CDR2: SGHNT, YYREEE (reference sequence). The CDR3 coding sequence is TGTGCCAGCAGCTTTTACCTGCCACTAGCGGAAGAGACCCAGTACTTC. It is translated as CASSFYLPLAEETQYF.

The chain combines TRBV7-6 with TRBJ1-4, with D uncertain. The germline V gene encodes CDR1 SGHVS and CDR2 FNYEAQ. This CDR3 comprises 15 residues. The V end lost 1 base, the J end lost 6 bases, and 12 bases lay between the germline ends. The CDR3 loop reads CASSLGATGYEKLFF. The CDR3 bases are TGTGCCAGCAGCTTAGGGGCTACGGGGTATGAAAAACTGTTTTTT.

In DNA, the CDR3 is TGCGCCAGCAGCTTGGACAGGGGGTCTGCTACAGATACGCAGTATTTT. Its translation is CASSLDRGSATDTQYF. The chain has TRBV5-1 and TRBJ2-3, with 8 bases fitting TRBD1. The CDR3 is 16 residues long. The V gene end was trimmed by 0 bases and the J gene end by 3 bases; junction bases not matched to a gene: 6. Per the germline V gene, CDR1 is SGHRS and CDR2 is YFSETQ. Together with reference TRBV5-1 and TRBJ2-3, the CDR3 gives the full variable domain: KAGVTQTPRYLIKTRGQQVTLSCSPISGHRSVSWYQQTPGQGLQFLFEYFSETQRNKGNFPGRFSGRQFSNSRSEMNVSTLELGDSALYLCASSLDRGSATDTQYFGPGTRLTVL.

The chain couples TRBV18 to TRBJ1-4; no clear D. Per germline, CDR1 KGHSH and CDR2 LQKENI. This CDR3 comprises 16 residues. V lost 3 bases and J lost 0, with 11 bases in between. DNA of the CDR3: TGTGCCAGCTCACCCGAAATGCCGGCAACTAATGAAAAACTGTTTTTT. Translated, it gives CASSPEMPATNEKLFF.

The chain combines TRBV5-1 with TRBJ2-5; 8 bases are shared with TRBD1. The V segment lost 3 bases and the J segment 0 bases; nucleotides outside the gene matches: 7. This CDR3 contains 16 residues. Germline V gene lookup returns CDR1 SGHRS and CDR2 YFSETQ. In nucleotides, the CDR3 is TGCGCCAGCAGCTCGACCAGGGGGCTAAACCAAGAGACCCAGTACTTC. Amino acids: CASSSTRGLNQETQYF.

V and J are TRBV4-2 and TRBJ2-3; TRBD2 aligns across 9 bases. Trimming took 6 bases from V and 1 from J; bases not matched to a gene: 5. Germline V gene lookup returns CDR1 LGHNA and CDR2 YNFKEQ. CDR3 length: 15 amino acids. CDR3 sequence (DNA): TGTGCCAGCAGTCCGGTAGCGGGAGGCACAGATACGCAGTATTTT. Protein product: CASSPVAGGTDTQYF.

The genes are TRBV19 and TRBJ1-4; TRBD1 agrees at 8 bases. V gave up 5 bases and J gave up 3 bases; unmatched junction bases: 11. The CDR3 is 17 residues long. Germline V gene data show CDR1 as LNHDA and CDR2 as SQIVND (reference sequence). The CDR3 DNA is TGTGCCAGTAGTGACCGGACAGGGAGGATTGCTAATGAAAAACTGTTTTTT. Its translation is CASSDRTGRIANEKLFF.

This clone appeared a single time. This chain links TRBV6-1 with TRBJ1-5; the D gene is possibly TRBD1 (5 bases). Germline V gives CDR1 MNHNS, CDR2 SASEGT. Trimming cost V 1 base and J 2 bases, with 9 bases left between them. CDR3 length equals 15 residues. The CDR3 DNA sequence: TGTGCCAGCAGTGAAGGTCCGGGGGGCAATCAGCCCCAGCATTTT. Translation gives CASSEGPGGNQPQHF.